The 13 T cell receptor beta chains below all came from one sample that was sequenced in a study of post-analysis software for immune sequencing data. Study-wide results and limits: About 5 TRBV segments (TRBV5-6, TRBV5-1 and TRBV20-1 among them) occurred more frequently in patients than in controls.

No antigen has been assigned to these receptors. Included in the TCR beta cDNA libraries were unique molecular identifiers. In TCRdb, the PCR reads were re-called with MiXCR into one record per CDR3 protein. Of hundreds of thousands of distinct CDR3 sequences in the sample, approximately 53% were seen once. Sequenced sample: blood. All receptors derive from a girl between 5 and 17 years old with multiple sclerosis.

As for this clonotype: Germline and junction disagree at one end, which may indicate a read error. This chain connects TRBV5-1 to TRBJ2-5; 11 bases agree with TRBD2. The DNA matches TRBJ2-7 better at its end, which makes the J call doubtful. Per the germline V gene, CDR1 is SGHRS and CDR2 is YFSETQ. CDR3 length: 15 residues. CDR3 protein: CVSSLASGGPYEQYF. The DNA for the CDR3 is TGCGTCAGCAGCTTGGCTAGCGGGGGGCCCTACGAGCAGTACTTC.

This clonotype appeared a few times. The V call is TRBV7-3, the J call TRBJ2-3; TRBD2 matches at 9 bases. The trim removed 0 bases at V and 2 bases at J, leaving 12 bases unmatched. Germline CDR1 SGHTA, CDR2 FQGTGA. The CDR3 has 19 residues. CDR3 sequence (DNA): TGTGCCAGCAGCTTAACTAGTCCTAGCGGGGCCCCGCTCACAGATACGCAGTATTTT. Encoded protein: CASSLTSPSGAPLTDTQYF.

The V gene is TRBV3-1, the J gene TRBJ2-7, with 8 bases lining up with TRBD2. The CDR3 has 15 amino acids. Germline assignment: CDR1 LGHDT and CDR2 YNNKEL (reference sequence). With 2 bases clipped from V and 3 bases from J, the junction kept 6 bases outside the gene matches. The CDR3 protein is CASSQLGLGIYEQYF. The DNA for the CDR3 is TGTGCCAGCAGCCAATTGGGACTAGGCATCTACGAGCAGTACTTC.

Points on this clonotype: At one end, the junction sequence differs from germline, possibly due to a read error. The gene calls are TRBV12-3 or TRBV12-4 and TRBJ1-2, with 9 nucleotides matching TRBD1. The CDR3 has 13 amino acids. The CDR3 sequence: CASSHWDRDGYTF. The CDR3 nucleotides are TGTGCCAGCAGTCACTGGGACAGGGATGGGTACACCTTC.

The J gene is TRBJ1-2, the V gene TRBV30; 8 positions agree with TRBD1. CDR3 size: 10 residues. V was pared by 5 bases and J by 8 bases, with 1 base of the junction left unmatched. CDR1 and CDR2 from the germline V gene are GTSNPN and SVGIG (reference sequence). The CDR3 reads CAWDRGGYTF. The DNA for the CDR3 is TGTGCCTGGGACAGGGGCGGCTACACCTTC.

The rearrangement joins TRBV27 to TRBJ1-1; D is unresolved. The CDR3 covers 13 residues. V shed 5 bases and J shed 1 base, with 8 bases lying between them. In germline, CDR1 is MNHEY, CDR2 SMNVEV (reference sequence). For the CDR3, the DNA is TGTGCCAGCAGTATCGAGGAGAACACTGAAGCTTTCTTT. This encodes CASSIEENTEAFF.

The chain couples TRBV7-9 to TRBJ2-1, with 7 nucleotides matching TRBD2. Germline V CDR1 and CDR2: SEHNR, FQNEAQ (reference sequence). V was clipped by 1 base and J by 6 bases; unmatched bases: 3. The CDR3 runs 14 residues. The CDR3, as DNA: TGTGCCAGCAGCTTAGTGGGAGGGCCCAATGAGCAGTTCTTC. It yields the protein CASSLVGGPNEQFF.

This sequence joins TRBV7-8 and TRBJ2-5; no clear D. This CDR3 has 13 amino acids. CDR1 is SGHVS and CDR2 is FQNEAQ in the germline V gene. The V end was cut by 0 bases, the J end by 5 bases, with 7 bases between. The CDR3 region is CASSLAHGETQYF. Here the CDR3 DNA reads TGTGCCAGCAGCTTAGCGCATGGGGAGACCCAGTACTTC.

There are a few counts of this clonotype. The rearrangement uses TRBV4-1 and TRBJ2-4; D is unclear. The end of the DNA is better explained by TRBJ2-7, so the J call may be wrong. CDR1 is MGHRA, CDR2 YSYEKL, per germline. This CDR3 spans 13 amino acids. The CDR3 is CASGPPGMHEQYF. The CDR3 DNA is TGCGCCAGCGGACCACCTGGTATGCACGAGCAGTACTTC.

CDR3 sequence (DNA): TGTGCCTGGAGTGTATTAGGATCTGGGCAGTACTTC. It encodes CAWSVLGSGQYF. The J gene is TRBJ2-7, the V gene TRBV30; no clear D. The CDR3 length is 12 residues. CDR1 and CDR2 (germline): GTSNPN, SVGIG (reference sequence). V shed 0 bases and J shed 9 bases, with 12 bases lying between them.

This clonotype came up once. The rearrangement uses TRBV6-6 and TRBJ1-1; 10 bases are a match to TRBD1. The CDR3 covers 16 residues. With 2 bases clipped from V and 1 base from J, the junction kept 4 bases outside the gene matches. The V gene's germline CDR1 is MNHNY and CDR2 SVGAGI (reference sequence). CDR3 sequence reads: CASSYTTGGWNTEAFF. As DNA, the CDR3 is TGTGCCAGCAGTTACACGACAGGGGGCTGGAACACTGAAGCTTTCTTT.

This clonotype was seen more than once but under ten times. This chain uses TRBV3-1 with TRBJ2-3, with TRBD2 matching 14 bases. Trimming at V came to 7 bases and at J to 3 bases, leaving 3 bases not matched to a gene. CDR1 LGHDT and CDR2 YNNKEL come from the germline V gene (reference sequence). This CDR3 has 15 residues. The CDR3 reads CASMGLAGETDTQYF. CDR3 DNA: TGTGCCAGCATGGGACTAGCGGGAGAGACAGATACGCAGTATTTT.

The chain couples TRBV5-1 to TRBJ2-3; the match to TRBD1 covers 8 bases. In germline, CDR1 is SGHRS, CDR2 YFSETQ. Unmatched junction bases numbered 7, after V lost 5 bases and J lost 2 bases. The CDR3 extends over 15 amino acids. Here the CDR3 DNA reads TGCGCCAGCAGTCTGGGACAGGTTCTCACAGATACGCAGTATTTT. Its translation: CASSLGQVLTDTQYF.